This record concerns one T cell receptor (beta chain) sequence. Its antigen remains unknown. The table came from immunoSEQ multiplex PCR; TCRdb's copy has only in-frame clones and leaves some out. The sample yields tens of thousands of clones, roughly 89% seen once. The sample originates from a study of OX40 agonist ivuxolimab in advanced cancers. Overall study findings and caveats: Low normalized T-cell clonal expansion was also seen in some nonresponders.

The CDR3 totals 14 residues. The V gene's germline CDR1 is SGHVS and CDR2 FQNEAQ. V lost 4 bases and J lost 4; bases outside the gene matches: 7. This receptor was obtained from an adult with an advanced solid tumor such as melanoma, head and neck, liver or kidney cancer. The chain is built from TRBV7-8 and TRBJ2-7, with 7 bases fitting TRBD1. The sample here was CD4+ or CD8+ T cells sorted from blood, taken in a trial of the OX40 agonist ivuxolimab. CDR3 nucleotides: TGTGCCAGCAGCTCTACAGGGGTTGGGTACGAGCAGTACTTC. This gives the protein CASSSTGVGYEQYF.